Below, 27 T cell receptor beta chains from the same sample are listed, as sequenced in a study of glioma-infiltrating T cells. The iRepertoire nested amplicon-rescue multiplex PCR amplified TCR alpha and beta CDR3s from RNA. TCRdb re-called the multiplex PCR reads with MiXCR, one entry per CDR3 protein. Found here are over 100,000 distinct CDR3 sequences, under 30% of them singletons; the top ten hold under 45%. The sample comprised glioma tissue, nonneoplastic brain tissue, or PBMCs (not recorded which). Receptors were obtained from a human donor with low-grade glioma or glioblastoma, undergoing nonglioma brain surgery, or in good health (not recorded which).

As regards this clonotype: Because it lacks the conserved phenylalanine or tryptophan at the end, this CDR3 is likely a read error. The chain is built from TRBV7-2 and TRBJ2-3, with TRBD2 matching 11 bases. V was pared by 0 bases and J by 1 base, with 3 bases of the junction left unmatched. CDR1 is SGHTA and CDR2 is FQGNSA in the germline V gene. The CDR3 covers 17 residues. The CDR3 sequence: CASSLAISGRGTDTQYL. The CDR3, as DNA: TGTGCCAGCAGCTTAGCAATTAGCGGGAGGGGCACAGATACGCAGTATCTT.

Concerning this clonotype itself: A single base separates this from a much larger clone, so it may be a read error. This chain joins TRBV19 and TRBJ2-1, with 8 positions matching TRBD1. J was trimmed by 5 bases and V by 4 bases; bases with no gene match: 10. The length of the CDR3 is 16 residues. From germline, CDR1 is LNHDA and CDR2 SQIVND (reference sequence). The DNA for the CDR3 is TGTGCCAGTAGTAGGACAGGGTATGCGATTGACAATGAGCAGTTCTTC. It yields the protein CASSRTGYAIDNEQFF.

The gene calls are TRBV6-2 or TRBV6-3 and TRBJ2-1, with 14 positions matching TRBD2. The CDR3 covers 17 residues. V trimming: 4 bases; J trimming: 8 bases; junction bases outside the gene matches: 10. Germline lookup yields CDR1 MNHEY and CDR2 SVGEGT. For the CDR3, the DNA is TGTGCCAGCAGTTCGCCGGGACTAGCGGGAGCCGCCTATGAGCAGTTCTTC. Protein: CASSSPGLAGAAYEQFF.

This clonotype was observed many times. The V call is TRBV27, the J call TRBJ2-5; D gene ambiguous. Trimming took 7 bases from V and 4 from J, leaving 22 bases between them. CDR1 is MNHEY, CDR2 SMNVEV, per germline (reference sequence). This CDR3 contains 16 residues. The CDR3 sequence is CASKFTGPWSRETQYF. Here the CDR3 DNA reads TGTGCCAGCAAATTTACCGGACCCTGGTCCCGAGAGACCCAGTACTTC.

To note about this clonotype: Germline and junction disagree at one end, which may indicate a read error. The chain has TRBV28 and TRBJ2-7; possibly TRBD2 for D (5 bases). The CDR3 consists of 10 residues. Germline CDR1 reads MDHEN; CDR2 reads SYDVKM. The CDR3 sequence: CASGGYEKYF. The CDR3 bases are TGTGCCAGTGGCGGGTACGAGAAGTACTTT.

This clonotype has at least ten counts. The J gene is TRBJ1-6, the V gene TRBV5-4; weak D call: TRBD1 (5 bases). CDR3 length equals 16 residues. Germline V gene lookup returns CDR1 SGHNT and CDR2 YYREEE (reference sequence). Trimming left V 0 bases short and J 7 bases short, with 14 bases between. DNA for the CDR3: TGTGCCAGCAGCTTGGGAGGGAGGGGCGTGAATTCACCCCTCCACTTT. The encoded protein is CASSLGGRGVNSPLHF.

This clonotype showed up many times. This chain's CDR3 is CASSLKDNSPLHF. DNA for the CDR3: TGTGCCAGCAGCTTAAAGGATAATTCACCCCTCCACTTT. V is TRBV7-9 and J is TRBJ1-6; D gene unclear. CDR3 length equals 13 residues. Germline V gene data show CDR1 as SEHNR and CDR2 as FQNEAQ (reference sequence). V was shortened by 2 bases and J by 5 bases, with 4 bases between the two germline ends.

This clonotype was seen ten or more times. This chain connects TRBV7-3 to TRBJ2-2; 10 bases are a match to TRBD2. The CDR3 has 18 amino acids. Germline V lookup: CDR1 SGHTA, CDR2 FQGTGA. V shed 0 bases and J 2 bases; nucleotides not matched to a gene: 6. CDR3 in amino acids: CASSLTPGLAVNTGELFF. The CDR3, as DNA: TGTGCCAGCAGCTTAACCCCCGGACTAGCGGTAAACACCGGGGAGCTGTTTTTT.

Many counts were recorded for this clonotype. The rearrangement uses TRBV29-1 and TRBJ1-1, with D unclear. Trimming stripped 4 bases from V and 11 bases from J, with 17 bases between. CDR3 length: 12 residues. Germline V gene lookup returns CDR1 SQVTM and CDR2 ANQGSEA. The CDR3 sequence: CSVGPRGRGAFF. In DNA, the CDR3 is TGCAGCGTTGGCCCTCGGGGTCGAGGGGCTTTCTTT.

This clonotype was seen at least ten times. The chain combines TRBV7-2 with TRBJ2-7; D not resolved. The V gene's germline CDR1 is SGHTA and CDR2 FQGNSA. This CDR3 region has 13 residues. V gave up 2 bases and J gave up 3 bases, with 8 bases separating them. The CDR3 nucleotides read TGTGCCAGCAGCTTAACCCTAATCTACGAGCAGTACTTC. Encoded protein: CASSLTLIYEQYF. The entire variable domain, with the rest obtained from reference TRBV7-2 and TRBJ2-7, is as follows: GAGVSQSPSNKVTEKGKDVELRCDPISGHTALYWYRQSLGQGLEFLIYFQGNSAPDKSGLPSDRFSAERTGGSVSTLTIQRTQQEDSAVYLCASSLTLIYEQYFGPGTRLTVT.

This clonotype has ten or more counts. CDR3 DNA: TGCAGCGCGACAGGGAATGCACGGGTAGATACGCAGTATTTT. It encodes CSATGNARVDTQYF. V and J are TRBV29-1 and TRBJ2-3; 7 bases map to TRBD1. This CDR3 spans 14 amino acids. V lost 7 bases, J lost 5 bases, and 12 bases stayed unmatched. From germline, CDR1 is SQVTM and CDR2 ANQGSEA.

A word on this clonotype: One junction end disagrees with the germline gene, perhaps due to a read error. The chain combines TRBV4-1 with TRBJ2-1; 8 positions match TRBD2. Germline-derived CDR1 and CDR2 are MGHRA and YSYEKL. The CDR3 consists of 16 residues. DNA for the CDR3: TGCGCCAGCATCCAACCGGCGGGAGGAACCTCCTCCGAGCAGTTCTTC. Protein sequence: CASIQPAGGTSSEQFF.

This clonotype was counted at least ten times. The chain joins TRBV4-1 to TRBJ2-5, with D uncertain. This CDR3 spans 14 amino acids. Germline assignment: CDR1 MGHRA and CDR2 YSYEKL. Trimming removed 4 bases at V and 2 bases at J, with 11 bases between. CDR3 DNA: TGCGCCAGCAGCCCGCGGTCCGGGCAAGAGACCCAGTACTTC. Its protein is CASSPRSGQETQYF.

Only a few counts were recorded for this clonotype. DNA for the CDR3: TGTGCCAGCAGCTTAGGCGCAGTTGTCTCCAGTGAGCAGTTCTTC. Translating it yields CASSLGAVVSSEQFF. The gene calls are TRBV7-6 and TRBJ2-1; D is unclear. Germline assignment: CDR1 SGHVS and CDR2 FNYEAQ. Trimming shortened V by 1 base and J by 9 bases, and 16 bases separated the two germline ends. The length of the CDR3 is 15 residues.

This clonotype has only a few counts. The chain has TRBV29-1 and TRBJ1-4, with D possibly being TRBD1 (6 bases). This CDR3 comprises 15 residues. Germline loops: CDR1 SQVTM, CDR2 ANQGSEA. The V end was cut by 1 base, the J end by 8 bases, with 17 bases between. The CDR3 nucleotides are TGCAGCGTTGAAGGGCAAGTGAGGGGGAAGGAAAAACTGTTTTTT. It translates to CSVEGQVRGKEKLFF.

In its sample, this clonotype was seen a few times. The gene calls are TRBV2 and TRBJ2-1; 9 nucleotides match TRBD2. The V and J ends lost 3 bases and 8 bases, in that order; junction bases with no gene match: 8. The CDR3 runs to 15 residues. Germline CDR1 and CDR2: SNHLY and FYNNEI. CDR3 DNA sequence: TGTGCCAGCAGTGATCAGGGACTAGCAAAGGATGAGCAGTTCTTC. Its protein is CASSDQGLAKDEQFF.

Comments on this clonotype: A read error is possible here, since a much larger clone lies one base away. The V call is TRBV2, the J call TRBJ1-5; D gene unclear. CDR1 is SNHLY and CDR2 is FYNNEI in the germline V gene. The CDR3 length is 15 residues. Trimming shortened V by 6 bases and J by 7 bases, and 19 bases separated the two germline ends. The CDR3 region is CASRSEAGVRQPQHF. The CDR3 nucleotides are TGTGCCAGCAGGAGCGAAGCGGGCGTACGGCAGCCCCAGCATTTT. Full variable domain (remainder filled in from reference TRBV2 and TRBJ1-5): EPEVTQTPSHQVTQMGQEVILRCVPISNHLYFYWYRQILGQKVEFLVSFYNNEISEKSEIFDDQFSVERPDGSNFTLKIRSTKLEDSAMYFCASRSEAGVRQPQHFGDGTRLSIL.

At least ten counts were recorded for this clonotype. The chain couples TRBV6-2 or TRBV6-3 to TRBJ1-2; D not resolved. Germline lookup yields CDR1 MNHEY and CDR2 SVGEGT. V lost 2 bases to trimming and J lost 6 bases, with 7 bases between them. The CDR3 length is 12 residues. In nucleotides, the CDR3 is TGTGCCAGCAGTTACGAAGGTAATGGCTACACCTTC. Translated, it gives CASSYEGNGYTF.

This clonotype has at least ten counts. This sequence joins TRBV15 and TRBJ2-7; the match to TRBD2 covers 10 bases. The CDR3 is 19 amino acids. With 2 bases clipped from V and 2 bases from J, the junction kept 15 bases outside the gene matches. Looked up from germline, CDR1 is LNHNV and CDR2 is YYDKDF (reference sequence). The CDR3 protein is CATSRTLSSGSQRPYEQYF. DNA for the CDR3: TGTGCCACCAGCAGAACCCTCTCTAGCGGGAGCCAACGGCCCTACGAGCAGTACTTC.

This clonotype was detected many times. The chain couples TRBV11-2 to TRBJ2-5; TRBD2 agrees at 7 bases. CDR1 and CDR2 (germline): SGHAT, FQNNGV. V shed 5 bases and J 6 bases; nucleotides not matched to a gene: 12. CDR3 size: 15 residues. This CDR3 reads CASSQTTPGGQTQYF. CDR3 nucleotide sequence: TGTGCCAGCAGCCAAACTACCCCGGGAGGTCAGACCCAGTACTTC.

This clonotype was found many times. The chain uses TRBV4-2 and TRBJ2-7; TRBD2 agrees at 11 bases. V shed 0 bases, J shed 5 bases, and the junction held 6 bases outside the gene matches. The CDR3 totals 16 residues. In germline, CDR1 is LGHNA, CDR2 YNFKEQ. The CDR3 region is CASSQEKLAGVDEQYF. CDR3 DNA sequence: TGTGCCAGCAGCCAAGAGAAACTAGCGGGAGTCGACGAGCAGTACTTC.

There are many counts of this clonotype. This sequence joins TRBV4-2 and TRBJ2-3; 7 positions agree with TRBD2. The CDR3 has 14 residues. The junction had 2 bases not matched to a gene; V was cut back by 0 bases and J by 5 bases. The germline V gene encodes CDR1 LGHNA and CDR2 YNFKEQ. CDR3 loop: CASSQETGGDTQYF. Written as DNA, the CDR3 is TGTGCCAGCAGCCAAGAAACGGGAGGAGATACGCAGTATTTT.

The chain has TRBV11-2 and TRBJ2-1; perhaps TRBD2 as D (6 bases). The CDR3 is made up of 16 amino acids. V dropped 5 bases and J dropped 7 bases, with 21 bases sitting between them. Germline assignment: CDR1 SGHAT and CDR2 FQNNGV. The CDR3 DNA reads as TGTGCCAGCAGCCCTCTCCGACTAGTGGGAGAGAATGAGCAGTTCTTC. It is translated as CASSPLRLVGENEQFF.

This clonotype has a count of ten or more. DNA for the CDR3: TGTGCCAGCAGCCGGGGACATGCCTCTGGAAACACCATATATTTT. Amino acid sequence: CASSRGHASGNTIYF. This chain uses TRBV7-2 with TRBJ1-3; D is possibly TRBD1 (6 bases). The CDR3 is 15 residues long. Trimming removed 5 bases from V and 0 bases from J, with 11 bases in between. The germline gives CDR1 SGHTA, CDR2 FQGNSA.

The count of this clonotype is one. A single base separates this from a much larger clone, so it may be a read error. The V and J genes are TRBV12-3 or TRBV12-4 and TRBJ1-3; D gene uncertain. The CDR3 length is 13 residues. The CDR3 protein is CDSSFSPGNTIYF. The CDR3 DNA follows: TGTGACAGCAGTTTTTCCCCGGGAAACACCATATATTTT.

In its sample, this clonotype was seen many times. The chain joins TRBV6-2 or TRBV6-3 to TRBJ2-7, with D hard to call. V gave up 2 bases and J gave up 3 bases, with 5 bases separating them. This CDR3 is 12 amino acids long. Germline V lookup: CDR1 MNHEY, CDR2 SVGEGT. Here the CDR3 DNA reads TGTGCCAGCAGTTACCGAAGCTACGAGCAGTACTTC. Its translation is CASSYRSYEQYF.

This clonotype was seen a single time. The rearrangement uses TRBV20-1 and TRBJ1-1; D is undetermined. Germline CDR1 is DFQATT and CDR2 is SNEGSKA (reference sequence). V was cut by 7 bases and J by 1 base, with 16 bases left in between. The CDR3 length is 14 residues. The CDR3 region is CSVPARKTNTEAFF. Written as DNA, the CDR3 is TGCAGTGTTCCCGCTCGGAAGACGAACACTGAAGCTTTCTTT.